This TCR beta chain emerged from a study of blood T cell repertoires in COVID-19. From germline, CDR1 is SGHDN and CDR2 FVKESK. Deletions cut 0 bases from V and 3 bases from J, with 5 bases between. The CDR3 extends over 13 amino acids. This clone occurred once. Assay: immunoSEQ multiplex PCR; the TCRdb copy retains only in-frame clones and omits some. The sample yields fewer than 150,000 clones, around 86% seen once. This TCR was sampled from a woman aged 45-65 years who had recovered from COVID-19. The sample taken for sequencing was peripheral blood. This chain connects TRBV14 to TRBJ1-1; D unresolved. This CDR3 reads CASSQDPYTEAFF. The CDR3 coding sequence is TGTGCCAGCAGCCAAGATCCTTACACTGAAGCTTTCTTT. Filled out from reference TRBV14 and TRBJ1-1, the complete variable domain reads EAGVTQFPSHSVIEKGQTVTLRCDPISGHDNLYWYRRVMGKEIKFLLHFVKESKQDESGMPNNRFLAERTGGTYSTLKVQPAELEDSGVYFCASSQDPYTEAFFGQGTRLTVV.